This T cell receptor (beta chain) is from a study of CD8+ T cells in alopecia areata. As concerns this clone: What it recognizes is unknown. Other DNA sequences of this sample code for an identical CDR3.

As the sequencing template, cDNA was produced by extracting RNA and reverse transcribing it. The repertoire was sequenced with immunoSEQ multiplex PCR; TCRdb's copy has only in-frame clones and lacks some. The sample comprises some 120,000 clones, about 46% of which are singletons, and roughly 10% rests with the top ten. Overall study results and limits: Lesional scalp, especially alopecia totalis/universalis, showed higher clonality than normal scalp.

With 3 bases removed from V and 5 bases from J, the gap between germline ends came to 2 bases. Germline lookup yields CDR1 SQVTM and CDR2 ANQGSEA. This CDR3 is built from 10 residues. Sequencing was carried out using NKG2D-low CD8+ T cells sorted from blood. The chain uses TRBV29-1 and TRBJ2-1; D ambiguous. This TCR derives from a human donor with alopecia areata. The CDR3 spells CSVENNEQFF. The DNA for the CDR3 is TGCAGCGTTGAGAACAATGAGCAGTTCTTC.